This TCR beta chain was observed in a study of long-term antiretroviral therapy in people with HIV. Running of the v3.0 immunoSEQ assay took place at survey level. Sequencing efforts were directed toward about 35,000-55,000 T-cell genomes per sample. Only in-frame clones appear in the TCRdb table, and some are missing; sequencing was by immunoSEQ multiplex PCR. Of about 20,000 clones in the sample, roughly 80% are singletons; the top ten hold 15% to 20%. V was pared by 1 base and J by 4 bases, with 8 bases of the junction left unmatched. The CDR3 has 16 amino acids. In germline, CDR1 is LGHNA, CDR2 YSLEER.

This chain links TRBV4-3 with TRBJ2-7; 9 nucleotides align to TRBD1. The sequence came from a woman aged 18-35 years with HIV. Sample: unsorted PBMCs, taken 0.6 years after starting antiretroviral therapy. The DNA of the CDR3 is TGCGCCAGCAGCCAAGCCCCGGGACAGGGAACGTACGAGCAGTACTTC. This gives the protein CASSQAPGQGTYEQYF.